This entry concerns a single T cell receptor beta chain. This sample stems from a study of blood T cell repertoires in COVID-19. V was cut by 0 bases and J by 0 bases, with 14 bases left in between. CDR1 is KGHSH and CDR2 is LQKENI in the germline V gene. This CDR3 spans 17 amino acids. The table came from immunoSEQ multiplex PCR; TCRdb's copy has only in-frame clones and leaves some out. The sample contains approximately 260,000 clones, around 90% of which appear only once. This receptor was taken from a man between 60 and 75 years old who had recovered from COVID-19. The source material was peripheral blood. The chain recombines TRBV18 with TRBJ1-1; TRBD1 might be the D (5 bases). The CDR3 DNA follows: TGTGCCAGCTCACCACCTTGGTCAGGGCACATGAACACTGAAGCTTTCTTT. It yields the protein CASSPPWSGHMNTEAFF.